The 12 T cell receptor beta chains listed next were all sequenced from one sample in a study of cytotoxic CD8 clonotypes in ibrutinib-treated CLL. Sequencing used immunoSEQ multiplex PCR; TCRdb keeps in-frame clones, though not all of them. The sample carries about 92,000 clones, roughly 80% recorded once. The sequencing used PBMCs, collected after 24 months of ibrutinib treatment. All receptors come from a human donor with chronic lymphocytic leukemia.

The genes are TRBV4-2 and TRBJ2-7; 7 positions agree with TRBD1. Germline V CDR1 and CDR2: LGHNA, YNFKEQ. This CDR3 is 16 amino acids long. Unmatched junction bases numbered 9, after V lost 3 bases and J lost 1 base. CDR3 coding DNA: TGTGCCAGCAGCCAGCCTACTCCGGGACAGTCCTACGAGCAGTACTTC. Protein product: CASSQPTPGQSYEQYF.

The V gene is TRBV5-1, the J gene TRBJ2-1; 11 nucleotides agree with TRBD2. Germline V gene data show CDR1 as SGHRS and CDR2 as YFSETQ. The CDR3 consists of 16 residues. Trimming removed 0 bases from V and 6 bases from J; junction bases left unmatched: 5. CDR3: CASSLDTSGGSNEQFF. CDR3 nucleotide sequence: TGCGCCAGCAGCTTGGACACTAGCGGGGGCTCCAATGAGCAGTTCTTC.

The chain carries TRBV7-3 and TRBJ2-3, with D hard to call. Germline CDR1 is SGHTA and CDR2 is FQGTGA. The germline V and J ends were trimmed by 2 bases and 2 bases, with 5 bases remaining between them. This CDR3 contains 13 residues. The CDR3 DNA reads TGTGCCAGCAGCTTAGGCCACACAGATACGCAGTATTTT. Its protein is CASSLGHTDTQYF.

The chain has TRBV29-1 and TRBJ2-2; D is perhaps TRBD2 (6 bases). The ends were cut back, 3 bases at V and 4 bases at J, with 6 bases in the middle. Per the germline V gene, CDR1 is SQVTM and CDR2 is ANQGSEA. The CDR3 is 12 residues long. As DNA, the CDR3 is TGCAGCGTTGAGGGGGGCACCGGGGAGCTGTTTTTT. Translated, it gives CSVEGGTGELFF.

V is TRBV6-6 and J is TRBJ1-2; 7 bases are shared with TRBD1. Germline CDR1 and CDR2: MNHNY and SVGAGI (reference sequence). This CDR3 has 15 residues. V was clipped by 2 bases and J by 8 bases; unmatched bases: 11. The CDR3: CASSYTGTATWGYTF. CDR3 DNA: TGTGCCAGCAGTTACACCGGGACAGCCACTTGGGGCTACACCTTC.

This clone has a handful of counts. The chain employs TRBV11-2 and TRBJ1-4, with D hard to call. Trimming took off 0 bases at V and 0 bases at J, with 11 bases between the two ends. The CDR3 loop spans 17 amino acids. Per germline, CDR1 SGHAT and CDR2 FQNNGV. The CDR3 bases are TGTGCCAGCAGCTTAGATGAAACGCGAGCAACTAATGAAAAACTGTTTTTT. Amino acid sequence: CASSLDETRATNEKLFF.

The V call is TRBV27, the J call TRBJ2-3; D not certain. CDR3 length: 17 amino acids. V lost 5 bases, J lost 4 bases, and 22 bases lay in between. CDR1 and CDR2 from the germline V gene are MNHEY and SMNVEV (reference sequence). The CDR3 region has the DNA TGTGCCAGCAGTCCATCTTCTAGGTTGTACGGCTCAGATACGCAGTATTTT. It yields the protein CASSPSSRLYGSDTQYF.

V is TRBV6-5 and J is TRBJ1-5, with D tentatively TRBD1 (5 bases). The CDR3 spans 16 residues. The V end lost 4 bases, the J end lost 0 bases, and 13 bases lay between the germline ends. The germline V gene has CDR1 MNHEY and CDR2 SVGAGI. As DNA, the CDR3 is TGTGCCAGCAGTTCGGTGGGGCCGATTAGCAATCAGCCCCAGCATTTT. Protein sequence: CASSSVGPISNQPQHF.

The rearrangement links TRBV5-6 to TRBJ2-5; perhaps TRBD2 as D (6 bases). Germline CDR1 reads SGHDT; CDR2 reads YYEEEE. The CDR3 runs to 15 residues. Trimming pared 0 bases from V and 2 bases from J, leaving 11 bases between. The CDR3 bases are TGTGCCAGCAGCTTGGCGGGACTGACTCAAGAGACCCAGTACTTC. Residues: CASSLAGLTQETQYF.

The gene calls are TRBV11-2 and TRBJ2-1; D possibly corresponds to TRBD2 (5 bases). The CDR3 loop spans 14 amino acids. Germline V gene sequence: CDR1 SGHAT, CDR2 FQNNGV. Trimming took 6 bases from V and 1 from J, leaving 10 bases between them. CDR3 bases: TGTGCCAGCAGTGGGGAGAGGTCCTACAATGAGCAGTTCTTC. Amino acid sequence: CASSGERSYNEQFF.

The V gene is TRBV6-1, the J gene TRBJ1-2; a weak D match, TRBD1 (5 bases). Germline CDR1 MNHNS, CDR2 SASEGT. Trimming stripped 2 bases from V and 8 bases from J, with 12 bases between. This CDR3 comprises 13 residues. CDR3: CASSEWGPGGYTF. CDR3 DNA: TGTGCCAGCAGTGAATGGGGCCCTGGCGGCTACACCTTC.

CDR3 DNA: TGTGCCAGCAGCAATAGCGGGAGGGCCGCCTACAATGAGCAGTTCTTC. This encodes CASSNSGRAAYNEQFF. The chain uses TRBV7-2 and TRBJ2-1, with 11 bases matching TRBD2. This CDR3 is built from 16 residues. Germline V CDR1 and CDR2: SGHTA, FQGNSA. The V gene end was trimmed by 5 bases and the J gene end by 2 bases; junction bases not matched to a gene: 5.